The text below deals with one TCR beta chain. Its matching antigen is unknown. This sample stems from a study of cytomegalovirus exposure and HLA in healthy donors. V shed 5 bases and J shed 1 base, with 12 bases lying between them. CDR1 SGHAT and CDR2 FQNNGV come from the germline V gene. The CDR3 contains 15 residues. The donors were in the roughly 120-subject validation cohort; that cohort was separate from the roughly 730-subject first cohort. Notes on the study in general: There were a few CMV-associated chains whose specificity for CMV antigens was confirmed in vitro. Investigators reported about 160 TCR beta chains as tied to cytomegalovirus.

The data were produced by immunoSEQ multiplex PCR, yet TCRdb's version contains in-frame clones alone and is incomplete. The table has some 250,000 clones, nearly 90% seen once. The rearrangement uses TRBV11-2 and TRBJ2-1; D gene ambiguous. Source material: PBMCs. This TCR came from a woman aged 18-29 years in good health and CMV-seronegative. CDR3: CASSLQPESYNEQFF. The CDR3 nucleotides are TGTGCCAGCAGCCTACAGCCCGAGTCCTACAATGAGCAGTTCTTC.